This T cell receptor beta chain comes out of a study of blood T cell repertoires in COVID-19. On the study more broadly: There were acute and convalescent COVID-19 samples, and they came from the United States, Italy and Spain. From T cells, B-cell-depleted T cells, or PBMCs came the material, which was cDNA or gDNA.

This CDR3 is 16 amino acids long. Trimming cost V 5 bases and J 8 bases; bases outside gene matches: 10. Germline-derived CDR1 and CDR2 are KGHSH and LQKENI. Original analysis: The assay estimated nucleated cells by amplifying reference gene primers. Profiling relied on immunoSEQ multiplex PCR, and the TCRdb table lists in-frame clones only, not all of them. That table supplies the V and J calls and clone size; D and trimming were determined from the DNA. The sample has tens of thousands of clones, 84% seen once; the top ten hold less than 15%. The receptor comes from a man aged 50-60 years with COVID-19, enrolled during active disease. This sequence joins TRBV18 and TRBJ1-6, with 9 nucleotides matching TRBD1. Sequenced input: peripheral blood. CDR3 bases: TGTGCCAGCTCAGCAACCCGGACAGGGGTGGATTCACCCCTCCACTTT. Translated: CASSATRTGVDSPLHF.